This TCR beta chain was sequenced in a study of cytotoxic CD8 clonotypes in ibrutinib-treated CLL. The wider study: The study included under twelve relapsed/refractory and 15 treatment-naive patients; 17 had IGHV unmutated disease. General study findings and limits: Clonality rose at ibrutinib response and fell back toward baseline at progression.

This CDR3 spans 17 amino acids. The V gene's germline CDR1 is SGHRS and CDR2 YFSETQ. After removal of 4 bases from V and 3 bases from J, the junction contained 14 bases not matched to a gene. The planned depth of sequencing spanned 1 in 200,000 to 1 in 1 million T cells. The data were produced by immunoSEQ multiplex PCR, yet TCRdb's version contains in-frame clones alone and is incomplete. The data contain roughly 42,000 clones, over 60% of them singletons. This clone was found once. Its antigen is undetermined. The sequence was obtained from a human donor with chronic lymphocytic leukemia. This chain connects TRBV5-1 to TRBJ2-7, with 9 bases identical to TRBD2. The sequenced sample was PBMCs, obtained after 24 months of ibrutinib treatment. The CDR3 region has the DNA TGCGCCAGCAGCCCGGGGGGTAGCGGGAGTCCAATCTACGAGCAGTACTTC. Its protein is CASSPGGSGSPIYEQYF. The full variable domain, rest sourced from reference TRBV5-1 and TRBJ2-7, is KAGVTQTPRYLIKTRGQQVTLSCSPISGHRSVSWYQQTPGQGLQFLFEYFSETQRNKGNFPGRFSGRQFSNSRSEMNVSTLELGDSALYLCASSPGGSGSPIYEQYFGPGTRLTVT.